Listed below are T cell receptor beta chains from one sample, sequenced in a study of blood T cell repertoires in COVID-19. Repertoires were generated with immunoSEQ multiplex PCR, while TCRdb's copy carries only in-frame clones and drops some. The sample lists approximately 280,000 clones, about nine tenths occurring once. Material: PBMCs or T cells enriched from blood (not recorded which). The receptor set was obtained from a woman aged 55-70 years who had recovered from COVID-19. Both conserved end residues are part of each CDR3. D genes are given only for firm matches. Clone size is not always given. Where it is, it says once, few, many or a class for expanded clones.

v_gene,d_gene,abundance,j_gene,CDR3aa,CDR3nt
TRBV24-1,-,-,TRBJ1-5,CATSGKGPDSANQPQHF,TGTGCCACCAGTGGTAAGGGCCCCGACAGCGCCAATCAGCCCCAGCATTTT
TRBV19,TRBD1,-,TRBJ1-2,CASSVTGGSGYTF,TGTGCCAGTAGTGTTACAGGGGGAAGTGGCTACACCTTC
TRBV28,-,-,TRBJ2-3,CASASVTDTQYF,TGTGCCAGTGCTAGCGTCACAGATACGCAGTATTTT
TRBV6-5,TRBD1,once,TRBJ2-5,CASSYNPGQGEETQYF,TGTGCCAGCAGTTACAATCCGGGACAGGGGGAAGAGACCCAGTACTTC
TRBV28,-,-,TRBJ1-2,CASSYRVMHGYTF,TGTGCCAGCAGTTATCGAGTAATGCATGGCTACACCTTC
TRBV6-5,TRBD2,-,TRBJ2-7,CASSGTSGRGEQYF,TGTGCCAGCAGCGGGACTAGCGGGAGAGGCGAGCAGTACTTC
TRBV13,-,few,TRBJ1-1,CASSSWMGPRHTEAFF,TGTGCCAGCAGCTCCTGGATGGGGCCCCGGCACACTGAAGCTTTCTTT
TRBV27,TRBD2,-,TRBJ2-1,CASSLFWREANEQFF,TGTGCCAGCAGTTTATTTTGGCGGGAGGCCAATGAGCAGTTCTTC
TRBV18,TRBD1,once,TRBJ1-1,CASSPGTGLEAFF,TGTGCCAGCTCACCCGGGACAGGCCTCGAAGCTTTCTTT
TRBV28,-,-,TRBJ1-2,CASMRSAGYGYTF,TGTGCCAGCATGCGGTCTGCTGGCTATGGCTACACCTTC
TRBV5-1,TRBD2,-,TRBJ2-5,CASSSIAGAGETQYF,TGCGCCAGCAGCTCAATAGCGGGGGCAGGGGAGACCCAGTACTTC
TRBV6-5,-,-,TRBJ2-7,CASSYSRTATYEQYF,TGTGCCAGCAGTTACTCCCGGACAGCAACGTACGAGCAGTACTTC
TRBV11-3,-,-,TRBJ2-7,CASSLVLASYEQYF,TGTGCCAGCAGCTTAGTGCTAGCCTCCTACGAGCAGTACTTC
TRBV5-1,-,-,TRBJ1-1,CASFHGGMNTEAFF,TGCGCCAGCTTCCACGGAGGAATGAACACTGAAGCTTTCTTT
TRBV5-5,-,once,TRBJ2-3,CASSRGITDTQYF,TGTGCCAGCAGTCGGGGGATCACAGATACGCAGTATTTT
TRBV11-3,TRBD2,-,TRBJ2-2,CASSLSSSGGPGELFF,TGTGCCAGCAGCTTATCTTCTAGCGGGGGGCCGGGGGAGCTGTTTTTT
TRBV9,-,-,TRBJ2-3,CASSVRVPPDTQYF,TGTGCCAGCAGCGTCCGGGTCCCTCCAGATACGCAGTATTTT
TRBV7-3,TRBD2,-,TRBJ2-3,CASSPTGTITDTQYF,TGTGCCAGCAGCCCGACCGGGACTATCACAGATACGCAGTATTTT